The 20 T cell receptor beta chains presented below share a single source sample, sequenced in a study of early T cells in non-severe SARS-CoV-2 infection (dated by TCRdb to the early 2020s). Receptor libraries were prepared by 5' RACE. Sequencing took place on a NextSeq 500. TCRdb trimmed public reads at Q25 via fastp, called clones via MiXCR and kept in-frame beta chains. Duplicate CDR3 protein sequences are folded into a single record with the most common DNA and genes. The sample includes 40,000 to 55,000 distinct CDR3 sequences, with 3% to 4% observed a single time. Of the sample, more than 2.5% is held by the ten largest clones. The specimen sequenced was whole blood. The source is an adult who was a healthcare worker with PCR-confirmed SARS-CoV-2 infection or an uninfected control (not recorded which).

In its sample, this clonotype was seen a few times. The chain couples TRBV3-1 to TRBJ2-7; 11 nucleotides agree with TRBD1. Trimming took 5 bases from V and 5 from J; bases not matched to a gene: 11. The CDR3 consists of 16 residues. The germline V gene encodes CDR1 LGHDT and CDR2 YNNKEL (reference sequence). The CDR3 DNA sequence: TGTGCCAGCAGCTACAAGGGGACAGGGGGTTCTAACGAGCAGTACTTC. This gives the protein CASSYKGTGGSNEQYF.

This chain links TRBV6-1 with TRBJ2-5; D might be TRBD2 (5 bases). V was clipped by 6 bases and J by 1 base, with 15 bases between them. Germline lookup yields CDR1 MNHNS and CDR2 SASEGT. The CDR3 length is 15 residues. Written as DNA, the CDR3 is TGTGCCAGCAGCCCCGGATCCGGGGTCCAAGAGACCCAGTACTTC. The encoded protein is CASSPGSGVQETQYF.

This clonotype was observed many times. CDR3 in amino acids: CASSPWDRVKNTEAFF. The CDR3 nucleotides are TGTGCCAGCAGCCCCTGGGACAGGGTCAAGAACACTGAAGCTTTCTTT. This rearrangement joins TRBV3-1 to TRBJ1-1; the match to TRBD1 covers 9 bases. The CDR3 consists of 16 residues. V was clipped by 4 bases and J by 1 base; unmatched bases: 7. Germline V gene lookup returns CDR1 LGHDT and CDR2 YNNKEL (reference sequence).

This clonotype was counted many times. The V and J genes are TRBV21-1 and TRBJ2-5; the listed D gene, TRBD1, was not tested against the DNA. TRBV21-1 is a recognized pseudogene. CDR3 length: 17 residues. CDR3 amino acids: CASSEKSGQVYQETQYF. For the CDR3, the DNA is TGTGCCAGCAGCGAAAAAAGCGGACAGGTTTATCAAGAGACCCAGTACTTC.

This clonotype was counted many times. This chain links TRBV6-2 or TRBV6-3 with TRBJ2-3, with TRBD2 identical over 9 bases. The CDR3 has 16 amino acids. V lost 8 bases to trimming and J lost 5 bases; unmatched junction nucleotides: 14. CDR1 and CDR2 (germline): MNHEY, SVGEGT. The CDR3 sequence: CASERKRGAGGDTQYF. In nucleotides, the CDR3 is TGTGCCAGCGAAAGGAAGCGGGGGGCCGGCGGAGATACGCAGTATTTT.

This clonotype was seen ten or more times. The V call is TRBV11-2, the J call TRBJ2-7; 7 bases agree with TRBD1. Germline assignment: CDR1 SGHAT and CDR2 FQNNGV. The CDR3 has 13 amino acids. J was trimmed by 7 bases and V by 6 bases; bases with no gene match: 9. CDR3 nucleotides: TGTGCCAGCAGAAAACAGGGGATCGGGGAGCAGTACTTC. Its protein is CASRKQGIGEQYF.

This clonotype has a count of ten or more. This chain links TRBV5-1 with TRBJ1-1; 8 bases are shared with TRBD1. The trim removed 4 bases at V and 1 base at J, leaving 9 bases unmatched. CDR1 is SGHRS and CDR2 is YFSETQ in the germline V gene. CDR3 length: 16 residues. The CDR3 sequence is CASSPWTGIGNTEAFF. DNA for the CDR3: TGCGCCAGCAGCCCATGGACAGGGATTGGGAACACTGAAGCTTTCTTT. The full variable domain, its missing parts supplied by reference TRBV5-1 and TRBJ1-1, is KAGVTQTPRYLIKTRGQQVTLSCSPISGHRSVSWYQQTPGQGLQFLFEYFSETQRNKGNFPGRFSGRQFSNSRSEMNVSTLELGDSALYLCASSPWTGIGNTEAFFGQGTRLTVV.

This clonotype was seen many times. As DNA, the CDR3 is TGTGCCAGCAGCTTAAGAACTTCGGGCGAGCAGTACTTC. Amino acid sequence: CASSLRTSGEQYF. The rearrangement links TRBV7-6 to TRBJ2-7; no firm D call. This CDR3 is built from 13 residues. V lost 2 bases and J 6 bases, leaving 11 bases between the germline ends. The germline gives CDR1 SGHVS, CDR2 FNYEAQ. The variable domain in full, with the rest retrieved from reference TRBV7-6 and TRBJ2-7, is GAGVSQSPRYKVTKRGQDVALRCDPISGHVSLYWYRQALGQGPEFLTYFNYEAQQDKSGLPNDRFSAERPEGSISTLTIQRTEQRDSAMYRCASSLRTSGEQYFGPGTRLTVT.

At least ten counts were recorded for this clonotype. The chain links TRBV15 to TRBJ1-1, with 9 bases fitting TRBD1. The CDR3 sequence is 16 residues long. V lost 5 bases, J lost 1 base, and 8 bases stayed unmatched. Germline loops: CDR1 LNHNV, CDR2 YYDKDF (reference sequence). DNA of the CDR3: TGTGCCACCAGCGGAAACAGGGGGCGCGGGAACACTGAAGCTTTCTTT. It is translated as CATSGNRGRGNTEAFF.

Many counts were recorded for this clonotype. This CDR3 is CASSLVVRQETQYF. The CDR3 DNA is TGTGCCAGCAGCTTAGTAGTCAGACAAGAGACCCAGTACTTC. The genes are TRBV7-9 and TRBJ2-5; no clear D. The CDR3 spans 14 residues. Trimming cost V 1 base and J 2 bases, with 8 bases left between them. Germline V gene sequence: CDR1 SEHNR, CDR2 FQNEAQ (reference sequence).

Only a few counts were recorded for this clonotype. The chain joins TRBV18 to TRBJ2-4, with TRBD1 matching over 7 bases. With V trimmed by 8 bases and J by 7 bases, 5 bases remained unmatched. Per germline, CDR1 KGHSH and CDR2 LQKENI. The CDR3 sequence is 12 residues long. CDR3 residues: CASAKQGNIQYF. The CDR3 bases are TGTGCCAGCGCGAAACAGGGGAACATTCAGTACTTC.

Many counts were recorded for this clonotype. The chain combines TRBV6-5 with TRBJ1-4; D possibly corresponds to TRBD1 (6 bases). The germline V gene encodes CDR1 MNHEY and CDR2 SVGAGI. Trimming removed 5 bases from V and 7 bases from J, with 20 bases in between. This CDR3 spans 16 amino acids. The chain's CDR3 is CASSPRTPGGPEKLFF. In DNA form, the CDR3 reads TGTGCCAGCAGTCCTCGGACGCCCGGGGGGCCTGAAAAACTGTTTTTT.

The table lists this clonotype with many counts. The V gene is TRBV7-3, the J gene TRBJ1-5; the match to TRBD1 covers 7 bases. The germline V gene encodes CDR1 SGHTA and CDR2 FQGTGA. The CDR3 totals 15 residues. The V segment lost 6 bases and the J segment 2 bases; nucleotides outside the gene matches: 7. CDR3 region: CASSHRGLGNQPQHF. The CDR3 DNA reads TGTGCCAGCAGTCATAGGGGGCTTGGCAATCAGCCCCAGCATTTT.

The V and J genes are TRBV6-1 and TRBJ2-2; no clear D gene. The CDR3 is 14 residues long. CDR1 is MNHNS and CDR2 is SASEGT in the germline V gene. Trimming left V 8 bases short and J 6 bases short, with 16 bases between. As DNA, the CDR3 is TGTGCCAGCGCGGAGTCGGGTCTACCCGGGGAGCTGTTTTTT. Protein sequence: CASAESGLPGELFF.

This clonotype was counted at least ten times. DNA for the CDR3: TGTGCCAGCAGCCCAAACAGGCGAAGCTCCTACAATGAGCAGTTCTTC. It specifies CASSPNRRSSYNEQFF. The rearrangement links TRBV11-2 to TRBJ2-1; D possibly corresponds to TRBD1 (5 bases). Germline-derived CDR1 and CDR2 are SGHAT and FQNNGV. Trimming cost V 5 bases and J 0 bases, with 14 bases left between them. The CDR3 contains 16 residues.

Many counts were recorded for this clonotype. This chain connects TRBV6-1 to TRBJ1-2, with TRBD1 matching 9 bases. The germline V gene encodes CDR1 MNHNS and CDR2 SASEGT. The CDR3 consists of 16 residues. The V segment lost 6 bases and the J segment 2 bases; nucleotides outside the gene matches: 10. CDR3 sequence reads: CASRGTGSAKNYGYTF. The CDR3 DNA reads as TGTGCCAGCAGGGGGACAGGGTCCGCCAAAAACTATGGCTACACCTTC.

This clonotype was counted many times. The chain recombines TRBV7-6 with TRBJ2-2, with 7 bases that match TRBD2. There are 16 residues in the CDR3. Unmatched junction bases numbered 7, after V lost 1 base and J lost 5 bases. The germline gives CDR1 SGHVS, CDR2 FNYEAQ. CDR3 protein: CASSLVPAGSTGELFF. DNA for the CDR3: TGTGCCAGCAGCTTAGTCCCAGCGGGGTCGACCGGGGAGCTGTTTTTT.

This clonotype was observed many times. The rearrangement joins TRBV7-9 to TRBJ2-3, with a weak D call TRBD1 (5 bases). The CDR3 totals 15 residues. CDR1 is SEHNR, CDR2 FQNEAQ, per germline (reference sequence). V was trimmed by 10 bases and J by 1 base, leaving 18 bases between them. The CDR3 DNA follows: TGTGCCATCCCTAGGGGTGAATCTGGCACAGATACGCAGTATTTT. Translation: CAIPRGESGTDTQYF. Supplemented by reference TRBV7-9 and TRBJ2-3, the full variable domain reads DTGVSQNPRHKITKRGQNVTFRCDPISEHNRLYWYRQTLGQGPEFLTYFQNEAQLEKSRLLSDRFSAERPKGSFSTLEIQRTEQGDSAMYLCAIPRGESGTDTQYFGPGTRLTVL.

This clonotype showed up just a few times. CDR3 loop: CASSFSSRGANYGYTF. CDR3 DNA sequence: TGTGCCAGCAGCTTTTCGTCGCGGGGCGCTAACTATGGCTACACCTTC. J is TRBJ1-2 and V is TRBV7-9; TRBD1 might be the D (5 bases). CDR3 size: 16 residues. Deletions cut 3 bases from V and 0 bases from J, with 14 bases between. CDR1 is SEHNR and CDR2 is FQNEAQ in the germline V gene (reference sequence).

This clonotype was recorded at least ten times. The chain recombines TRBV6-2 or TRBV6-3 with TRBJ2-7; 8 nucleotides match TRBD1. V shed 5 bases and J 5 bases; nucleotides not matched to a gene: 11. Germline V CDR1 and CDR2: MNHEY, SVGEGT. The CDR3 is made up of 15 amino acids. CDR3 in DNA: TGTGCCAGCAGTGCCCAGGACAGGGTATTCAACGAGCAGTACTTC. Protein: CASSAQDRVFNEQYF.